These 17 T cell receptor beta chains were all obtained from the same sample, sequenced in a study of T cell repertoires in aging, cancer and after chemotherapy. TRB rearrangements spanning V, D and J were amplified using mixed TRB-A/B primers. TCRdb itself ran the multiplex PCR reads through MiXCR, one entry per CDR3 protein. The sample has roughly 2,300 distinct CDR3 sequences; around 31% are singletons. The template was genomic DNA from peripheral blood, not RNA. The sample consisted of blood. The receptors were sampled from a human donor with a solid tumor.

The chain recombines TRBV7-6 with TRBJ2-7, with 9 positions matching TRBD1. The CDR3 spans 17 residues. CDR1 and CDR2 from the germline V gene are SGHVS and FNYEAQ. J was trimmed by 4 bases and V by 3 bases; bases with no gene match: 13. The DNA for the CDR3 is TGTGCCAGCAGCTTGTTGACACCCGGGACAGGGTCTTACGAGCAGTACTTC. Encoded protein: CASSLLTPGTGSYEQYF.

In its sample, this clonotype was seen a few times. The chain is built from TRBV19 and TRBJ1-4, with a possible D match to TRBD1 (6 bases). The V gene's germline CDR1 is LNHDA and CDR2 SQIVND (reference sequence). Trimming left V 9 bases short and J 8 bases short, with 28 bases between. This CDR3 has 17 amino acids. The CDR3 here is CASSGDFRVDGTEKLFF. CDR3 DNA: TGTGCCAGCTCAGGGGACTTTCGGGTCGATGGGACCGAAAAACTGTTTTTT. The entire variable domain, with the rest obtained from reference TRBV19 and TRBJ1-4, is as follows: DGGITQSPKYLFRKEGQNVTLSCEQNLNHDAMYWYRQDPGQGLRLIYYSQIVNDFQKGDIAEGYSVSREKKESFPLTVTSAQKNPTAFYLCASSGDFRVDGTEKLFFGSGTQLSVL.

Details on this clonotype: A much larger clone differs by one base, so this may be a read error. This rearrangement joins TRBV6-5 to TRBJ2-6; 7 nucleotides line up with TRBD1. Germline V CDR1 and CDR2: MNHEY, SVGAGI. This CDR3 comprises 19 residues. J lost 2 bases, V lost 3 bases, and 13 bases had no gene match. The CDR3 bases are TGTGCCAGCAGTTATCGTTTGGACAGGCGACACCCTGGGGCCAACGTCCTGACTTTC. Amino acid sequence: CASSYRLDRRHPGANVLTF.

The CDR3: CASSLDSTGANYGYTF. The CDR3 coding sequence is TGCGCCAGCAGCTTGGATTCGACAGGGGCTAACTATGGCTACACCTTC. This chain joins TRBV5-1 and TRBJ1-2; the match to TRBD1 covers 8 bases. The CDR3 runs to 16 residues. The trim removed 0 bases at V and 0 bases at J, leaving 4 bases unmatched. Germline CDR1 is SGHRS and CDR2 is YFSETQ. Complete variable domain (other parts from reference TRBV5-1 and TRBJ1-2): KAGVTQTPRYLIKTRGQQVTLSCSPISGHRSVSWYQQTPGQGLQFLFEYFSETQRNKGNFPGRFSGRQFSNSRSEMNVSTLELGDSALYLCASSLDSTGANYGYTFGSGTRLTVV.

A few counts support this clonotype. The chain employs TRBV7-6 and TRBJ2-7; TRBD1 matches 10 bases. Unmatched junction bases numbered 3, after V lost 4 bases and J lost 3 bases. Germline lookup yields CDR1 SGHVS and CDR2 FNYEAQ. This CDR3 has 14 amino acids. The chain's CDR3 is CASSSGQGGYEQYF. The CDR3 nucleotides are TGTGCCAGCAGCTCTGGACAGGGGGGCTACGAGCAGTACTTC.

This clonotype was observed a single time. CDR3: CASSQDRFTGGYTF. CDR3 sequence (DNA): TGCGCCAGCAGCCAAGATAGGTTTACGGGGGGCTACACCTTC. This chain uses TRBV4-1 with TRBJ1-2; D gene uncertain. V lost 0 bases to trimming and J lost 8 bases, with 13 bases between them. Germline V CDR1 and CDR2: MGHRA, YSYEKL. CDR3 size: 14 residues.

This clonotype ranks as medium-sized (0.01 to 0.1%). The rearrangement links TRBV29-1 to TRBJ1-1; D possibly corresponds to TRBD1 (6 bases). Germline CDR1 reads SQVTM; CDR2 reads ANQGSEA. With 7 bases removed from V and 8 bases from J, the gap between germline ends came to 20 bases. The CDR3 contains 13 residues. For the CDR3, the DNA is TGCAGCGCCCAAGGTCGTATGGGGGGCGAAGCTTTCTTT. It codes for CSAQGRMGGEAFF.

This clonotype turned up a few times. The V and J genes are TRBV30 and TRBJ1-4; TRBD1 might be the D (5 bases). The CDR3 spans 16 residues. The V gene lost 2 bases and the J gene lost 0 bases, with 13 bases spanning the gap. Per the germline V gene, CDR1 is GTSNPN and CDR2 is SVGIG (reference sequence). CDR3: CAWSLGGAATNEKLFF. The DNA for the CDR3 is TGTGCCTGGAGTCTGGGGGGAGCCGCAACTAATGAAAAACTGTTTTTT. Together with reference TRBV30 and TRBJ1-4, the CDR3 gives the full variable domain: SQTIHQWPATLVQPVGSPLSLECTVEGTSNPNLYWYRQAAGRGLQLLFYSVGIGQISSEVPQNLSASRPQDRQFILSSKKLLLSDSGFYLCAWSLGGAATNEKLFFGSGTQLSVL.

Relative to its sample, this clonotype is large (0.1 to 1%). The chain recombines TRBV6-5 with TRBJ1-2; D is uncertain. The length of the CDR3 is 16 residues. The germline V and J ends were trimmed by 6 bases and 4 bases, with 21 bases remaining between them. The germline gives CDR1 MNHEY, CDR2 SVGAGI. As DNA, the CDR3 is TGTGCCAGCAGCCTCGACTTTGAGGGCGTAGGCTATGGCTACACCTTC. This gives the protein CASSLDFEGVGYGYTF.

By frequency in the sample, this clonotype is medium-sized. This chain connects TRBV6-5 to TRBJ2-1, with D perhaps TRBD2 (6 bases). The CDR3 loop spans 11 amino acids. Between the trimmed V and J ends, which lost 4 bases and 12 bases, there was a span of 10 bases. Germline CDR1 and CDR2: MNHEY and SVGAGI. The CDR3 is CASSFLGGQFF. CDR3 nucleotide sequence: TGTGCCAGCAGTTTCCTCGGGGGGCAGTTCTTC.

The chain recombines TRBV6-5 with TRBJ2-7; 9 bases fit TRBD2. This CDR3 is built from 16 residues. From germline, CDR1 is MNHEY and CDR2 SVGAGI. The trim removed 7 bases at V and 4 bases at J, leaving 14 bases unmatched. CDR3 DNA: TGTGCCAGCAAATCACGCCCGGCTAGCGGGACTTACGAGCAGTACTTC. Translating it yields CASKSRPASGTYEQYF.

The chain employs TRBV13 and TRBJ2-6; 11 nucleotides align to TRBD1. Germline V CDR1 and CDR2: PRHDT, FYEKMQ (reference sequence). There are 18 residues in the CDR3. V was pared by 5 bases and J by 2 bases, with 8 bases of the junction left unmatched. The CDR3 DNA follows: TGTGCCAGCAGCCCTCGGACAGGGGGCTTGGCTGGGGCCAACGTCCTGACTTTC. It encodes CASSPRTGGLAGANVLTF.

V gene TRBV6-1 combines with J gene TRBJ1-5; D is perhaps TRBD1 (5 bases). This CDR3 is built from 15 residues. Germline values: CDR1 MNHNS, CDR2 SASEGT. V lost 0 bases, J lost 1 base, and 7 bases lay in between. This CDR3 is CASSEAGGSNQPQHF. As DNA, the CDR3 is TGTGCCAGCAGTGAAGCGGGGGGGAGCAATCAGCCCCAGCATTTT.

This clonotype was counted a few times. The chain has TRBV27 and TRBJ1-1; D is unclear. With 0 bases removed from V and 6 bases from J, the gap between germline ends came to 8 bases. CDR3 length: 13 residues. Per the germline V gene, CDR1 is MNHEY and CDR2 is SMNVEV (reference sequence). This chain's CDR3 is CASSLSLQSEAFF. Written as DNA, the CDR3 is TGTGCCAGCAGTTTATCACTGCAGTCTGAAGCTTTCTTT.

The chain has TRBV18 and TRBJ1-5; 8 bases are a match to TRBD1. Trimming took 6 bases from V and 7 from J; bases not matched to a gene: 11. The germline CDR1 and CDR2 sequences are KGHSH and LQKENI. The CDR3 is 15 amino acids. CDR3 nucleotides: TGTGCCAGCTCCCCTTCAGGGGGCGCAGGGCAGCCCCAGCATTTT. Protein sequence: CASSPSGGAGQPQHF. Filled out from reference TRBV18 and TRBJ1-5, the complete variable domain reads NAGVMQNPRHLVRRRGQEARLRCSPMKGHSHVYWYRQLPEEGLKFMVYLQKENIIDESGMPKERFSAEFPKEGPSILRIQQVVRGDSAAYFCASSPSGGAGQPQHFGDGTRLSIL.

This clonotype is labeled large. The J gene is TRBJ1-5, the V gene TRBV30; D unresolved. V was shortened by 2 bases and J by 3 bases, with 17 bases between the two germline ends. Germline V lookup: CDR1 GTSNPN, CDR2 SVGIG (reference sequence). CDR3 length: 16 residues. This chain's CDR3 is CAWSPTLRGNNQPQHF. The CDR3 nucleotides are TGTGCCTGGAGTCCGACATTACGCGGTAACAATCAGCCCCAGCATTTT.

The CDR3 sequence: CASSYLVSGIQYF. DNA for the CDR3: TGTGCCAGCAGTTACCTGGTTTCGGGCATTCAGTACTTC. The chain links TRBV6-2 or TRBV6-3 to TRBJ2-4, with unresolved D. There are 13 residues in the CDR3. Trimming removed 2 bases from V and 9 bases from J, with 11 bases in between. Germline CDR1 and CDR2: MNHEY and SVGEGT.